These 16 T cell receptor beta chains originate from one sample sequenced in a study of early T cells in non-severe SARS-CoV-2 infection. In TCRdb, the 5' RACE reads were re-called with MiXCR into one record per CDR3 protein. The sample consists of around 50,000 distinct CDR3 sequences, more than 9% of them appearing once. Sequencing was carried out using whole blood. These receptors were collected from an adult who was a healthcare worker with PCR-confirmed SARS-CoV-2 infection or an uninfected control (not recorded which).

This clonotype was observed a few times. CDR3 DNA: TGTGCCAGCAAAGTGAACACTGAAGCTTTCTTT. Its translation: CASKVNTEAFF. V is TRBV2 and J is TRBJ1-1, with D unresolved. The CDR3 consists of 11 residues. The V gene lost 7 bases and the J gene lost 0 bases, with 3 bases spanning the gap. Germline lookup yields CDR1 SNHLY and CDR2 FYNNEI. Using reference TRBV2 and TRBJ1-1 for the parts outside the CDR3, the full variable domain is EPEVTQTPSHQVTQMGQEVILRCVPISNHLYFYWYRQILGQKVEFLVSFYNNEISEKSEIFDDQFSVERPDGSNFTLKIRSTKLEDSAMYFCASKVNTEAFFGQGTRLTVV.

This clonotype was observed many times. V usage is TRBV5-4 and J usage is TRBJ2-3; 9 positions match TRBD2. The CDR3 has 16 residues. V trimming: 1 base; J trimming: 0 bases; junction bases outside the gene matches: 3. From germline, CDR1 is SGHNT and CDR2 YYREEE (reference sequence). The chain's CDR3 is CASSLPTSGSTDTQYF. DNA for the CDR3: TGTGCCAGCAGCTTGCCGACTAGCGGAAGCACAGATACGCAGTATTTT.

This clonotype was found many times. The genes are TRBV7-9 and TRBJ1-1; D is uncertain. This CDR3 has 12 amino acids. CDR1 and CDR2 from the germline V gene are SEHNR and FQNEAQ (reference sequence). Trimming left V 3 bases short and J 11 bases short, with 13 bases between. The DNA of the CDR3 is TGTGCCAGCAGCTTTGACCACAAACGGGCTTTCTTT. Translation: CASSFDHKRAFF.

This clonotype appeared many times. The chain recombines TRBV9 with TRBJ2-2; 7 bases fit TRBD1. There are 17 residues in the CDR3. In germline, CDR1 is SGDLS, CDR2 YYNGEE. V shed 0 bases, J shed 1 base, and the junction held 6 bases outside the gene matches. The CDR3 DNA sequence: TGTGCCAGCAGCGTAGGGGACAGCCGGCGGAACACCGGGGAGCTGTTTTTT. Amino acids: CASSVGDSRRNTGELFF.

This clonotype was counted between two and nine times. The CDR3 DNA is TGCAGTGCTATCGGGACAGCTCTAAATTCCCAGTTCTTC. Its protein product is CSAIGTALNSQFF. The genes are TRBV20-1 and TRBJ2-1; 7 bases line up with TRBD1. V lost 4 bases to trimming and J lost 13 bases; unmatched junction nucleotides: 13. In germline, CDR1 is DFQATT, CDR2 SNEGSKA (reference sequence). CDR3 length: 13 residues.

This clonotype was observed at least ten times. V and J are TRBV12-3 or TRBV12-4 and TRBJ2-3; TRBD2 aligns across 10 bases. The CDR3 is 18 amino acids. The V and J ends lost 2 bases and 3 bases, in that order; junction bases with no gene match: 11. The CDR3 region is CASSLRVGASGGTDTQYF. In DNA form, the CDR3 reads TGTGCCAGCAGTTTAAGAGTCGGGGCTAGCGGGGGTACAGATACGCAGTATTTT.

This clonotype was counted many times. The V gene is TRBV2, the J gene TRBJ2-3, with 7 bases that match TRBD2. The V segment lost 6 bases and the J segment 4 bases; nucleotides outside the gene matches: 16. CDR3 length: 17 amino acids. Germline V gene data show CDR1 as SNHLY and CDR2 as FYNNEI. The CDR3 sequence: CASSRAIGGGPSDTQYF. The DNA for the CDR3 is TGTGCCAGCAGCCGTGCCATTGGGGGAGGGCCATCAGATACGCAGTATTTT. Full variable domain (outside the CDR3, taken from reference TRBV2 and TRBJ2-3): EPEVTQTPSHQVTQMGQEVILRCVPISNHLYFYWYRQILGQKVEFLVSFYNNEISEKSEIFDDQFSVERPDGSNFTLKIRSTKLEDSAMYFCASSRAIGGGPSDTQYFGPGTRLTVL.

In its sample, this clonotype was seen many times. This sequence joins TRBV6-2 or TRBV6-3 and TRBJ1-1; TRBD1 aligns across 7 bases. The CDR3 spans 16 residues. Germline V gene data show CDR1 as MNHEY and CDR2 as SVGEGT. J gave up 5 bases and V 7 bases, and 16 bases lay outside the gene matches. For the CDR3, the DNA is TGTGCCAGCACTAGAACAGGGGCGCCCCATGAGACTGAAGCTTTCTTT. Its protein product is CASTRTGAPHETEAFF.

This clonotype was recorded many times. The chain couples TRBV21-1 to TRBJ2-1; the tabulated D call, TRBD1, remains unverified against the DNA. TRBV21-1 is shown as a pseudogene. This CDR3 contains 16 residues. As DNA, the CDR3 is TGTGCCAGCAGCCCCCGGGACAGCGGTTTTCACAATGAGCAGTTCTTC. Protein sequence: CASSPRDSGFHNEQFF.

In its sample, this clonotype was seen many times. V usage is TRBV20-1 and J usage is TRBJ1-1; D call uncertain. Trimming took 7 bases from V and 7 from J, leaving 19 bases between them. Looked up from germline, CDR1 is DFQATT and CDR2 is SNEGSKA (reference sequence). The CDR3 length is 13 residues. The CDR3 protein is CSVVDVAWDEAFF. The CDR3, as DNA: TGCAGTGTTGTGGACGTAGCCTGGGATGAAGCTTTCTTT.

There are many counts of this clonotype. The chain joins TRBV18 to TRBJ1-5, with unresolved D. The CDR3 spans 12 residues. V was trimmed by 3 bases and J by 4 bases, leaving 4 bases between them. CDR1 is KGHSH, CDR2 LQKENI, per germline. The CDR3 spells CASSPTNQPQHF. The CDR3 region has the DNA TGTGCCAGCTCACCGACAAATCAGCCCCAGCATTTT.

J is TRBJ2-7 and V is TRBV30; possibly TRBD2 for D (6 bases). Germline CDR1 is GTSNPN and CDR2 is SVGIG (reference sequence). CDR3 length: 13 amino acids. V was pared by 0 bases and J by 7 bases, with 13 bases between. CDR3 in DNA: TGTGCCTGGAGTGTTATAGCGGTGCGGGAGCAGTACTTC. Translated: CAWSVIAVREQYF.

This clonotype has ten or more counts. J is TRBJ2-7 and V is TRBV6-5; 10 nucleotides match TRBD2. The ends lost 5 bases at V and 5 bases at J; junction bases unmatched: 9. Germline loops: CDR1 MNHEY, CDR2 SVGAGI. The CDR3 covers 15 residues. CDR3 in amino acids: CASSPALAGGHEQYF. In nucleotides, the CDR3 is TGTGCCAGCAGTCCAGCGTTAGCGGGAGGTCACGAGCAGTACTTC.

This clonotype occurred many times. This rearrangement joins TRBV10-2 to TRBJ1-1; D is perhaps TRBD1 (6 bases). CDR3 length: 20 residues. Per germline, CDR1 WSHSY and CDR2 SAAADI. The germline V and J ends were trimmed by 6 bases and 0 bases, with 29 bases remaining between them. Here the CDR3 DNA reads TGCGCCAGCAGCGCTAAAAGGGGGACCACTAGGAGAACCATGAACACTGAAGCTTTCTTT. It is translated as CASSAKRGTTRRTMNTEAFF.

This clonotype was seen at least ten times. The gene calls are TRBV29-1 and TRBJ2-4, with D tentatively TRBD1 (6 bases). The CDR3 is 15 residues long. Germline-derived CDR1 and CDR2 are SQVTM and ANQGSEA. Trimming stripped 4 bases from V and 6 bases from J, with 19 bases between. The CDR3 bases are TGCAGCGTTGCTACCAACAGGGACGCGGGAAACATTCAGTACTTC. Amino acids: CSVATNRDAGNIQYF.

This clonotype was found many times. The chain uses TRBV3-1 and TRBJ1-4, with a possible D match to TRBD1 (5 bases). The CDR3 has 16 amino acids. CDR1 is LGHDT, CDR2 YNNKEL, per germline (reference sequence). Trimming removed 3 bases from V and 0 bases from J, with 11 bases in between. The CDR3 bases are TGTGCCAGCAGCCAGCCCGGGGCAGCAACTAATGAAAAACTGTTTTTT. Translation gives CASSQPGAATNEKLFF.